The text below deals with one T cell receptor beta chain. This sample stems from a study of CDR3 diversity in severe acne. Between the trimmed V and J ends, which lost 4 bases and 5 bases, there was a span of 14 bases. Germline V lookup: CDR1 SQVTM, CDR2 ANQGSEA. CDR3 length: 13 amino acids. TCRdb itself ran the PCR reads through MiXCR, one entry per CDR3 protein. The sample has about 86,000 distinct CDR3 sequences; roughly 51% are singletons. The rearrangement uses TRBV29-1 and TRBJ2-5; possible D gene TRBD2, 6 bases. The TCR was taken from a male donor in good health, without acne. The material sequenced was blood. CDR3 DNA sequence: TGCAGCGTTGGTTTGGCGGGACGGGAGACCCAGTACTTC. It yields the protein CSVGLAGRETQYF.